The 31 T cell receptor beta chains below were found in one sample sequenced in a study of shared T cell receptors in the human thymus. Sequencing was performed with immunoSEQ multiplex PCR; in TCRdb, only in-frame clones are kept and a portion is missing. The data show 600,000 or so clones, around 87% seen once. The sample was also reused in another study, on human thymus T cells.

Sequenced sample: thymocytes. These receptors all stem from a boy under three years old with a congenital heart defect.

This clone appeared a single time. The genes are TRBV6-1 and TRBJ1-6; D uncertain. From germline, CDR1 is MNHNS and CDR2 SASEGT. The V gene lost 7 bases and the J gene lost 5 bases, with 6 bases spanning the gap. The CDR3 runs 12 residues. CDR3 DNA sequence: TGTGCCAGCAAATACAATAATTCACCCCTCCACTTT. Protein sequence: CASKYNNSPLHF.

The chain employs TRBV11-1 and TRBJ1-1, with 7 bases matching TRBD1. This CDR3 is built from 14 residues. The V segment lost 4 bases and the J segment 6 bases; nucleotides outside the gene matches: 8. From germline, CDR1 is SGHAT and CDR2 FQDESV (reference sequence). CDR3 protein: CASSSLQGFAEAFF. DNA of the CDR3: TGTGCCAGCAGCTCCCTACAGGGGTTTGCTGAAGCTTTCTTT.

The chain carries TRBV7-6 and TRBJ1-2; D may be TRBD1 (6 bases). V lost 3 bases, J lost 4 bases, and 18 bases lay in between. Germline-derived CDR1 and CDR2 are SGHVS and FNYEAQ. The CDR3 totals 16 residues. The chain's CDR3 is CASSFSTGKVGYGYTF. Here the CDR3 DNA reads TGTGCCAGCAGCTTTTCCACAGGGAAGGTCGGCTATGGCTACACCTTC.

The rearrangement links TRBV28 to TRBJ1-2; TRBD1 aligns across 8 bases. The CDR3 contains 14 residues. With V trimmed by 0 bases and J by 9 bases, 6 bases remained unmatched. Looked up from germline, CDR1 is MDHEN and CDR2 is SYDVKM. DNA of the CDR3: TGTGCCAGCAGTTTATGCAGCGGGACAGGCTGCTACACCTTC. It specifies CASSLCSGTGCYTF.

CDR3 nucleotides: TGTGCCAGCAGCTTAGAACTAGCGGGCAACTACGAGCAGTACTTC. Protein sequence: CASSLELAGNYEQYF. V is TRBV7-9 and J is TRBJ2-7; 9 bases agree with TRBD2. The CDR3 runs 15 residues. J was trimmed by 3 bases and V by 1 base; bases with no gene match: 4. Germline V lookup: CDR1 SEHNR, CDR2 FQNEAQ (reference sequence).

This chain uses TRBV2 with TRBJ2-5, with D unresolved. The V gene's germline CDR1 is SNHLY and CDR2 FYNNEI. The CDR3 loop spans 14 amino acids. Deletions cut 3 bases from V and 2 bases from J, with 10 bases between. The CDR3 sequence: CASSESRRQETQYF. CDR3 DNA: TGTGCCAGCAGTGAGTCCAGGCGACAAGAGACCCAGTACTTC.

This clone was observed a few times. The chain recombines TRBV5-1 with TRBJ2-2; D gene ambiguous. The germline gives CDR1 SGHRS, CDR2 YFSETQ. The germline V and J ends were trimmed by 6 bases and 4 bases, with 4 bases remaining between them. CDR3 length equals 11 residues. CDR3 amino acids: CASTVTGELFF. The CDR3 DNA reads TGCGCCAGCACAGTCACCGGGGAGCTGTTTTTT.

V usage is TRBV10-3 and J usage is TRBJ2-1; unclear D gene. Looked up from germline, CDR1 is ENHRY and CDR2 is SYGVKD. Trimming cost V 6 bases and J 9 bases, with 12 bases left between them. The CDR3 is 12 amino acids. CDR3 in amino acids: CAIRKTVGEQFF. The DNA for the CDR3 is TGTGCCATCAGGAAAACAGTAGGTGAGCAGTTCTTC.

The rearrangement uses TRBV7-9 and TRBJ1-1, with 12 bases fitting TRBD1. The CDR3 runs to 15 residues. J lost 5 bases, V lost 6 bases, and 7 bases had no gene match. CDR1 is SEHNR, CDR2 FQNEAQ, per germline (reference sequence). CDR3 protein: CASREGDRGPTEAFF. DNA of the CDR3: TGTGCCAGCAGGGAGGGGGACAGGGGGCCAACTGAAGCTTTCTTT.

Of note for this clone: The junction shows a germline mismatch at one end, possibly a read error. Distinct nucleotide sequences in the sample also encode this CDR3. The gene calls are TRBV5-1 and TRBJ1-6; 7 positions match TRBD1. Germline loops: CDR1 SGHRS, CDR2 YFSETQ. The CDR3 consists of 15 residues. The CDR3 DNA is TGCGCCAGCAGCCTCCTAGGACAGGAAAATTCCCCCCTCCACTTT. Translation gives CASSLLGQENSPLHF.

V usage is TRBV28 and J usage is TRBJ2-7; 8 positions match TRBD2. V shed 10 bases and J 6 bases; nucleotides not matched to a gene: 14. The length of the CDR3 is 14 residues. The V gene's germline CDR1 is MDHEN and CDR2 SYDVKM. The CDR3 sequence is CAIQHRGGVSEQYF. CDR3 DNA: TGTGCCATCCAGCACCGGGGGGGGGTGAGCGAGCAGTACTTC. Supplemented by reference TRBV28 and TRBJ2-7, the full variable domain reads DVKVTQSSRYLVKRTGEKVFLECVQDMDHENMFWYRQDPGLGLRLIYFSYDVKMKEKGDIPEGYSVSREKKERFSLILESASTNQTSMYLCAIQHRGGVSEQYFGPGTRLTVT.

The chain couples TRBV7-2 to TRBJ1-1; weak D call: TRBD1 (6 bases). The V gene's germline CDR1 is SGHTA and CDR2 FQGNSA. The CDR3 sequence is 18 residues long. V was shortened by 4 bases and J by 5 bases, with 26 bases between the two germline ends. DNA for the CDR3: TGTGCCAGCAGCTCAGACGGGGCAGGGAGGGGGGAAGATACTGAAGCTTTCTTT. It codes for CASSSDGAGRGEDTEAFF.

The rearrangement links TRBV27 to TRBJ2-3; 7 positions agree with TRBD2. Germline CDR1 MNHEY, CDR2 SMNVEV (reference sequence). This CDR3 has 15 amino acids. V was clipped by 3 bases and J by 0 bases; unmatched bases: 3. CDR3 sequence reads: CASSFRRGSTDTQYF. The CDR3 DNA reads as TGTGCCAGCAGTTTTAGGCGGGGGAGCACAGATACGCAGTATTTT.

In this sample, this clone turned up once. The chain couples TRBV30 to TRBJ2-2, with TRBD2 matching over 10 bases. The CDR3 sequence is 18 residues long. CDR1 GTSNPN and CDR2 SVGIG come from the germline V gene (reference sequence). Germline trimming cut 2 bases from V and 2 bases from J; bases unmatched to any gene: 11. The CDR3 spells CAWSTQGSGGFNTGELFF. CDR3 nucleotides: TGTGCCTGGAGTACACAGGGTAGCGGGGGGTTCAACACCGGGGAGCTGTTTTTT.

The genes are TRBV7-9 and TRBJ1-2, with D hard to call. The length of the CDR3 is 15 residues. Trimming cost V 1 base and J 5 bases, with 14 bases left between them. The germline CDR1 and CDR2 sequences are SEHNR and FQNEAQ (reference sequence). The CDR3: CASSLVGGYIYGYTF. Here the CDR3 DNA reads TGTGCCAGCAGCTTAGTGGGAGGATATATATATGGCTACACCTTC.

The chain joins TRBV4-3 to TRBJ2-3; no reliable D call. The CDR3 totals 14 residues. Trimming removed 3 bases at V and 2 bases at J, with 9 bases between. Germline CDR1 is LGHNA and CDR2 is YSLEER. This chain's CDR3 is CASSHGRYTDTQYF. Here the CDR3 DNA reads TGCGCCAGCAGCCATGGCCGATACACAGATACGCAGTATTTT.

This clone was recorded only once. The V and J genes are TRBV25-1 and TRBJ2-1; 10 nucleotides agree with TRBD1. The CDR3 length is 15 residues. Unmatched junction bases numbered 11, after V lost 5 bases and J lost 10 bases. Germline CDR1 MGHDK, CDR2 SYGVNS. CDR3 sequence (DNA): TGTGCCAGCAGTAATTTAGGGACAGGGGCGGACGAGCAGTTCTTC. Translated, it gives CASSNLGTGADEQFF.

The CDR3 region is CASSLWQGAYEQFF. DNA of the CDR3: TGTGCCAGCAGTTTATGGCAGGGGGCCTATGAGCAGTTCTTC. The chain couples TRBV28 to TRBJ2-1; 8 bases line up with TRBD1. V dropped 0 bases and J dropped 8; count of bases not matched to a gene: 3. This CDR3 region has 14 residues. In germline, CDR1 is MDHEN, CDR2 SYDVKM. Variable domain in full (rest from reference TRBV28 and TRBJ2-1): DVKVTQSSRYLVKRTGEKVFLECVQDMDHENMFWYRQDPGLGLRLIYFSYDVKMKEKGDIPEGYSVSREKKERFSLILESASTNQTSMYLCASSLWQGAYEQFFGPGTRLTVL.

The sample holds a few counts of this clone. The CDR3 protein is CASSSTPSGGKGNEKLFF. The CDR3, as DNA: TGCGCCAGCAGCTCGACTCCCAGCGGGGGCAAGGGTAATGAAAAACTGTTTTTT. The gene calls are TRBV5-1 and TRBJ1-4; possible D gene TRBD1, 6 bases. The CDR3 runs 18 residues. In germline, CDR1 is SGHRS, CDR2 YFSETQ. The ends were cut back, 3 bases at V and 4 bases at J, with 22 bases in the middle.

The chain is built from TRBV5-6 and TRBJ2-6; 9 bases are shared with TRBD1. The V gene's germline CDR1 is SGHDT and CDR2 YYEEEE. The CDR3 is 18 amino acids. Unmatched junction bases numbered 8, after V lost 4 bases and J lost 0 bases. The DNA of the CDR3 is TGTGCCAGCAGCCTGGTGGGACAGGGACCCTCTGGGGCCAACGTCCTGACTTTC. The encoded protein is CASSLVGQGPSGANVLTF.

CDR3: CATLDRVDSPLHF. The CDR3 DNA sequence: TGTGCCACCTTGGACAGGGTGGATTCACCCCTCCACTTT. The chain uses TRBV6-1 and TRBJ1-6, with 8 bases identical to TRBD1. The V gene end was trimmed by 10 bases and the J gene end by 8 bases; junction bases not matched to a gene: 7. This CDR3 contains 13 residues. The V gene's germline CDR1 is MNHNS and CDR2 SASEGT.

V is TRBV27 and J is TRBJ2-7; 8 positions match TRBD1. The CDR3 loop spans 20 amino acids. With 4 bases clipped from V and 3 bases from J, the junction kept 23 bases outside the gene matches. Germline CDR1 MNHEY, CDR2 SMNVEV (reference sequence). CDR3 sequence (DNA): TGTGCCAGCAGTTCGGGCCATCCAGGGGGCGCGGCCCCCTACGACTACGAGCAGTACTTC. This encodes CASSSGHPGGAAPYDYEQYF.

Points on this clone: A junction boundary mismatches the germline segment, possibly from a read error. This chain connects TRBV27 to TRBJ2-1; D unclear. The germline CDR1 and CDR2 sequences are MNHEY and SMNVEV (reference sequence). This CDR3 is 13 amino acids long. Written as DNA, the CDR3 is TGTACCAGCAGTTTAGAAAGAGACAATGAGCAGTTCTTC. Protein: CTSSLERDNEQFF.

The chain is built from TRBV5-1 and TRBJ1-1; TRBD1 agrees at 8 bases. CDR1 is SGHRS and CDR2 is YFSETQ in the germline V gene. The trim removed 3 bases at V and 3 bases at J, leaving 16 bases unmatched. The CDR3 loop spans 18 amino acids. This CDR3 is CASSWAYRDRQEDTEAFF. In nucleotides, the CDR3 is TGCGCCAGCAGCTGGGCCTACCGGGACAGGCAGGAAGACACTGAAGCTTTCTTT.

This clone has only a few counts. V gene TRBV4-1 combines with J gene TRBJ1-1; TRBD1 might be the D (6 bases). The CDR3 has 13 amino acids. V lost 6 bases and J lost 1, with 9 bases in between. Germline V gene sequence: CDR1 MGHRA, CDR2 YSYEKL. The CDR3 sequence is CASSRTANTEAFF. The CDR3 DNA follows: TGCGCCAGCAGTCGGACAGCGAACACTGAAGCTTTCTTT.

The chain uses TRBV20-1 and TRBJ2-5; D remains unclear. From germline, CDR1 is DFQATT and CDR2 SNEGSKA (reference sequence). V lost 4 bases, J lost 11 bases, and 11 bases lay in between. The CDR3 covers 10 residues. The CDR3 protein is CSATYSKQYF. The CDR3 nucleotides read TGCAGTGCTACCTACTCCAAGCAGTACTTC.

This sequence joins TRBV6-5 and TRBJ1-2; D might be TRBD1 (6 bases). Trimming took off 0 bases at V and 5 bases at J, with 13 bases between the two ends. CDR1 and CDR2 (germline): MNHEY, SVGAGI. This CDR3 has 15 amino acids. This CDR3 reads CASSYSAQGTYGYTF. For the CDR3, the DNA is TGTGCCAGCAGTTACTCGGCCCAGGGGACATATGGCTACACCTTC.

This chain joins TRBV29-1 and TRBJ2-1; the D gene is possibly TRBD1 (6 bases). The CDR3 contains 14 residues. Deletions cut 6 bases from V and 1 base from J, with 13 bases between. From germline, CDR1 is SQVTM and CDR2 ANQGSEA. The CDR3 here is CSVQRQASYNEQFF. The CDR3 DNA is TGCAGCGTACAACGACAGGCTTCCTACAATGAGCAGTTCTTC.

The V and J genes are TRBV4-1 and TRBJ2-3, with D perhaps TRBD2 (5 bases). The V end lost 4 bases, the J end lost 2 bases, and 19 bases lay between the germline ends. The CDR3 spans 17 residues. The V gene's germline CDR1 is MGHRA and CDR2 YSYEKL. CDR3 loop: CASSPRLAPGFTDTQYF. Here the CDR3 DNA reads TGCGCCAGCAGCCCCCGTCTAGCTCCTGGATTCACAGATACGCAGTATTTT.

This sequence joins TRBV29-1 and TRBJ2-7, with a possible D match to TRBD2 (5 bases). The V end was cut by 4 bases, the J end by 0 bases, with 10 bases between. In germline, CDR1 is SQVTM, CDR2 ANQGSEA. This CDR3 spans 13 amino acids. As DNA, the CDR3 is TGCAGCGTTGCCCCGGGGAGCTCCTACGAGCAGTACTTC. Translating it yields CSVAPGSSYEQYF.

This chain connects TRBV5-8 to TRBJ2-7; 8 bases fit TRBD2. The germline V gene has CDR1 SGHTS and CDR2 YDEGEE. The trim removed 8 bases at V and 7 bases at J, leaving 17 bases unmatched. The CDR3 extends over 15 amino acids. The CDR3 DNA is TGTGCCAGTAAGGAGCGGGGGCGCGGGCCCTGTGAGCAGTACTTC. Translated, it gives CASKERGRGPCEQYF.